The T cell receptor (beta chain) under discussion was sequenced for a study of identical twins. Study-level findings and limits: Invariant cells of the MAIT and iNKT types might have partly distorted the zero-insertion analyses. Modeled out-of-frame TCR alpha sharing in monozygotic twins fell below observed levels. An excess of low generation probability was shown by twin-shared out-of-frame alpha sequences. Insertions were reduced in abundant cord blood beta clonotypes but not in memory repertoires.

This clonotype was seen only a few times. The antigen is not known. MiXCR, applied by TCRdb to the 5' RACE reads, yields one record per CDR3 protein. The table includes 690,000 or so distinct CDR3 sequences, over 8.5% detected once. The data also belong to a second study, concerning yellow fever vaccine responses in identical twins.

The origin of this receptor is a young woman in good health. Sequenced: PBMCs.

The CDR3: CASSLKWGGNQPQHF. The CDR3 region has the DNA TGTGCCAGCAGCTTAAAATGGGGCGGCAATCAGCCCCAGCATTTT. The chain joins TRBV7-2 to TRBJ1-5; D is possibly TRBD1 (5 bases). Germline V lookup: CDR1 SGHTA, CDR2 FQGNSA. V was shortened by 2 bases and J by 2 bases, with 10 bases between the two germline ends. CDR3 size: 15 residues.